A selection of T cell receptor beta chains follows, all from one sample in a study of T cells in localized non-small cell lung cancer. Clones were sequenced by immunoSEQ multiplex PCR, and TCRdb holds only the in-frame ones, with some missing. The data show around 4,800 clones, 25% to 35% seen once. The starting material was lung tumor tissue, obtained before any cancer treatment. The source is an older female donor with stage I lung adenocarcinoma. The CDR3 runs from the conserved cysteine through the conserved F or W. The order of the fields is V gene, D gene, CDR3 length, clone size, J gene, CDR3 DNA, CDR3 protein. The D gene is left open where the match is weak. Clone size is stated in some rows and not others, as once, few, many or a class when expanded.

v_call: TRBV6-8; d_call: .; cdr3_length: 16; clone_size: few; j_call: TRBJ1-6; cdr3_nt: TGTGCCAGCAGTTATCCTAACAAGAATCCAGATTCACCCCTCCACTTT; cdr3_aa: CASSYPNKNPDSPLHF
v_call: TRBV6-1; d_call: .; cdr3_length: 12; clone_size: few; j_call: TRBJ2-1; cdr3_nt: TGTGCCAGCAGTGAAGGGGTATATGAGCAGTTCTTC; cdr3_aa: CASSEGVYEQFF
v_call: TRBV9; d_call: .; cdr3_length: 12; clone_size: few; j_call: TRBJ1-1; cdr3_nt: TGTGCCAGCAGTCTCGGGGCGACTGAAGCTTTCTTT; cdr3_aa: CASSLGATEAFF
v_call: TRBV12-2; d_call: .; cdr3_length: 14; clone_size: .; j_call: TRBJ2-5; cdr3_nt: TGTGCCTCGCGGGCGGGGGGATTCCAAGAGACCCAGTACTTC; cdr3_aa: CASRAGGFQETQYF
v_call: TRBV9; d_call: .; cdr3_length: 15; clone_size: .; j_call: TRBJ1-5; cdr3_nt: TGTGCCAGCAGCTTCAGGGAGGCGTTGGGACAGCCCCAGCATTTT; cdr3_aa: CASSFREALGQPQHF
v_call: TRBV5-1; d_call: .; cdr3_length: 14; clone_size: .; j_call: TRBJ2-2; cdr3_nt: TGCGCCAGCAGCTCCCTGCTACGTTCCGGGGAGCTGTTTTTT; cdr3_aa: CASSSLLRSGELFF
v_call: TRBV19; d_call: .; cdr3_length: 15; clone_size: few; j_call: TRBJ1-1; cdr3_nt: TGTGCCAGTCACCCCTCGGGACGGATGAACACTGAAGCTTTCTTT; cdr3_aa: CASHPSGRMNTEAFF
v_call: TRBV11-3; d_call: TRBD1; cdr3_length: 15; clone_size: medium-sized; j_call: TRBJ1-4; cdr3_nt: TGTGCCAGCAGTTACGGCCCGGGACAGGGAGAAAAACTGTTTTTT; cdr3_aa: CASSYGPGQGEKLFF
v_call: TRBV19; d_call: TRBD1; cdr3_length: 16; clone_size: few; j_call: TRBJ1-1; cdr3_nt: TGTGCCAGTAGCGAGACAGGGAGGCGGAAGAACACTGAAGCTTTCTTT; cdr3_aa: CASSETGRRKNTEAFF
v_call: TRBV19; d_call: .; cdr3_length: 14; clone_size: .; j_call: TRBJ1-1; cdr3_nt: TGTGCCAGTAGTATAGGGCAGGGTCGGACTGAAGCTTTCTTT; cdr3_aa: CASSIGQGRTEAFF
v_call: TRBV11-3; d_call: TRBD2; cdr3_length: 18; clone_size: few; j_call: TRBJ2-1; cdr3_nt: TGTGCCAGCAGCTTAGTAACTAGCGGGGGGAGCTCCTACAATGAGCAGTTCTTC; cdr3_aa: CASSLVTSGGSSYNEQFF
v_call: TRBV5-3; d_call: .; cdr3_length: 15; clone_size: few; j_call: TRBJ1-5; cdr3_nt: TGTGCCAGAAGCTTGGGTTTGGGGAGCAATCAGCCCCAGCATTTT; cdr3_aa: CARSLGLGSNQPQHF
v_call: TRBV29-1; d_call: .; cdr3_length: 12; clone_size: .; j_call: TRBJ2-3; cdr3_nt: TGCAGCGTTGTACCAGCCCCGGATACGCAGTATTTT; cdr3_aa: CSVVPAPDTQYF
v_call: TRBV25-1; d_call: .; cdr3_length: 13; clone_size: .; j_call: TRBJ2-5; cdr3_nt: TGTGCCAGCAGTGAACAGGGCCAAGAGACCCAGTACTTC; cdr3_aa: CASSEQGQETQYF
v_call: TRBV19; d_call: .; cdr3_length: 13; clone_size: .; j_call: TRBJ1-1; cdr3_nt: TGTGCCAGTATCGGGCAGGGGTACACTGAAGCTTTCTTT; cdr3_aa: CASIGQGYTEAFF
v_call: TRBV6-8; d_call: .; cdr3_length: 16; clone_size: medium-sized; j_call: TRBJ2-7; cdr3_nt: TGTGCCAGCAGTTATCGGGGTCGGACGGCAGCCAGCGAGCAGTACTTC; cdr3_aa: CASSYRGRTAASEQYF
v_call: TRBV28; d_call: .; cdr3_length: 16; clone_size: few; j_call: TRBJ1-5; cdr3_nt: TGTGCCAGCAGACAGCCCACAGGTTATGGCAATCAGCCCCAGCATTTT; cdr3_aa: CASRQPTGYGNQPQHF
v_call: TRBV6-8; d_call: .; cdr3_length: 13; clone_size: medium-sized; j_call: TRBJ2-7; cdr3_nt: TGTGCCAGCAGTCTAGGGGGGAGGTACGAGCAGTACTTC; cdr3_aa: CASSLGGRYEQYF
v_call: TRBV11-3; d_call: .; cdr3_length: 14; clone_size: few; j_call: TRBJ2-2; cdr3_nt: TGTGCCAGCAGCTCAAGAGGGGGATCCGGGGAGCTGTTTTTT; cdr3_aa: CASSSRGGSGELFF
v_call: TRBV30; d_call: .; cdr3_length: 12; clone_size: medium-sized; j_call: TRBJ1-1; cdr3_nt: TGTGCCTGGAGTGTTTTTAGCGCTGAAGCTTTCTTT; cdr3_aa: CAWSVFSAEAFF
v_call: TRBV9; d_call: .; cdr3_length: 14; clone_size: .; j_call: TRBJ1-4; cdr3_nt: TGTGCCAGCAGTGAGAGGACAGTTAATGAAAAACTGTTTTTT; cdr3_aa: CASSERTVNEKLFF
v_call: TRBV6-8; d_call: .; cdr3_length: 16; clone_size: few; j_call: TRBJ2-7; cdr3_nt: TGTGCCAGCAGGCCGGGAGTGAGGTCCCCCGCCGACGAGCAGTACTTC; cdr3_aa: CASRPGVRSPADEQYF
v_call: TRBV6-8; d_call: .; cdr3_length: 13; clone_size: few; j_call: TRBJ1-6; cdr3_nt: TGTGCCAGCAGTGTGGCGGCGATCTCACCCCTCCACTTT; cdr3_aa: CASSVAAISPLHF
v_call: TRBV19; d_call: .; cdr3_length: 14; clone_size: few; j_call: TRBJ1-2; cdr3_nt: TGTGCCAGTAGTATAGCGACGACGGATTATGGCTACACCTTC; cdr3_aa: CASSIATTDYGYTF
v_call: TRBV28; d_call: .; cdr3_length: 12; clone_size: .; j_call: TRBJ2-3; cdr3_nt: TGTGCCAGCAAGGAATCGGCAGATACGCAGTATTTT; cdr3_aa: CASKESADTQYF
v_call: TRBV30; d_call: TRBD1; cdr3_length: 14; clone_size: .; j_call: TRBJ1-2; cdr3_nt: TGTGCCTGGAGTCACAGGGGTTCTCTATATGGCTACACCTTC; cdr3_aa: CAWSHRGSLYGYTF
v_call: TRBV12-5; d_call: .; cdr3_length: 14; clone_size: few; j_call: TRBJ2-3; cdr3_nt: TGTGCTAGTGGTTTCGGGGCGTCCACAGATACGCAGTATTTT; cdr3_aa: CASGFGASTDTQYF
v_call: TRBV2; d_call: .; cdr3_length: 13; clone_size: .; j_call: TRBJ1-2; cdr3_nt: TGTGCCAGCATCGGGGACTTTATCTATGGCTACACCTTC; cdr3_aa: CASIGDFIYGYTF
v_call: TRBV28; d_call: .; cdr3_length: 13; clone_size: few; j_call: TRBJ1-2; cdr3_nt: TGTGCCAGCACCGAGGCGCACGGCTATGGCTACACCTTC; cdr3_aa: CASTEAHGYGYTF
v_call: TRBV30; d_call: .; cdr3_length: 11; clone_size: .; j_call: TRBJ1-6; cdr3_nt: TGTGCCTGGAGCGTGGGGCTTGCCCTCCACTTT; cdr3_aa: CAWSVGLALHF
v_call: TRBV28; d_call: .; cdr3_length: 15; clone_size: .; j_call: TRBJ2-3; cdr3_nt: TGTGCCAGCAGTCTCACAGGGTATAGCACAGATACGCAGTATTTT; cdr3_aa: CASSLTGYSTDTQYF
v_call: TRBV6-8; d_call: TRBD2; cdr3_length: 16; clone_size: few; j_call: TRBJ2-5; cdr3_nt: TGTGCCAGCAGTTGCACTAGCGGGGGGGCCGCAGAGACCCAGTACTTC; cdr3_aa: CASSCTSGGAAETQYF
v_call: TRBV13; d_call: TRBD2; cdr3_length: 14; clone_size: few; j_call: TRBJ2-1; cdr3_nt: TGTGCCAGCAGACCGGGACTAGCGGATAGTGAGCAGTTCTTC; cdr3_aa: CASRPGLADSEQFF
v_call: TRBV30; d_call: .; cdr3_length: 14; clone_size: .; j_call: TRBJ1-2; cdr3_nt: TGTGCCTGGAGTTCCAGTTCCATGGACTATGGCTACACCTTC; cdr3_aa: CAWSSSSMDYGYTF
v_call: TRBV11-3; d_call: .; cdr3_length: 14; clone_size: .; j_call: TRBJ1-3; cdr3_nt: TGTGCCAGCTCCCGGGGCGTAGGTGGAAACACCATATATTTT; cdr3_aa: CASSRGVGGNTIYF
v_call: TRBV27; d_call: .; cdr3_length: 13; clone_size: few; j_call: TRBJ1-1; cdr3_nt: TGTGCCAGCAGTTTATTTGGCAGGGCGGAAGCTTTCTTT; cdr3_aa: CASSLFGRAEAFF
v_call: TRBV19; d_call: .; cdr3_length: 15; clone_size: .; j_call: TRBJ2-5; cdr3_nt: TGTGCCAGTAGTATACCAGGTTTCGGTCAAGAGACCCAGTACTTC; cdr3_aa: CASSIPGFGQETQYF
v_call: TRBV7-5; d_call: .; cdr3_length: 14; clone_size: .; j_call: TRBJ1-1; cdr3_nt: TGTGCCAGCAGCCCCGGGGGGGGGCGGGCTGAAGCTTTCTTT; cdr3_aa: CASSPGGGRAEAFF
v_call: TRBV11-3; d_call: TRBD2; cdr3_length: 15; clone_size: few; j_call: TRBJ2-7; cdr3_nt: TGTGCCAGCAGCTCTAGCGGGGGGGCCACCTACGAGCAGTACTTC; cdr3_aa: CASSSSGGATYEQYF
v_call: TRBV30; d_call: .; cdr3_length: 11; clone_size: once; j_call: TRBJ2-7; cdr3_nt: TGTGCCTGGAGTTCTCGGGGGGAGCAGTACTTC; cdr3_aa: CAWSSRGEQYF
v_call: TRBV5-1; d_call: TRBD1; cdr3_length: 14; clone_size: once; j_call: TRBJ1-1; cdr3_nt: TGCGCCAGCAGCTTGGGGACAGGGCGGACTGAAGCTTTCTTT; cdr3_aa: CASSLGTGRTEAFF
v_call: TRBV28; d_call: .; cdr3_length: 15; clone_size: .; j_call: TRBJ1-6; cdr3_nt: TGTGCCACCGAACCCCCGCAGGGGCGTAATTCACCCCTCCACTTT; cdr3_aa: CATEPPQGRNSPLHF
v_call: TRBV19; d_call: .; cdr3_length: 12; clone_size: few; j_call: TRBJ2-1; cdr3_nt: TGTGCCAGTAGTGATCAGGGGAATGAGCAGTTCTTC; cdr3_aa: CASSDQGNEQFF
v_call: TRBV9; d_call: TRBD1; cdr3_length: 15; clone_size: .; j_call: TRBJ2-3; cdr3_nt: TGTGCCAGCAGCGGCCGGGACAGGGTTTTGGATACGCAGTATTTT; cdr3_aa: CASSGRDRVLDTQYF
v_call: TRBV9; d_call: .; cdr3_length: 16; clone_size: few; j_call: TRBJ1-3; cdr3_nt: TGTGCCAGCAGCGCCTCTGACAGGATCTCTGGAAACACCATATATTTT; cdr3_aa: CASSASDRISGNTIYF
v_call: TRBV11-3; d_call: TRBD1; cdr3_length: 14; clone_size: large; j_call: TRBJ1-1; cdr3_nt: TGTGCCAGCAGCTTAGGTGGCAGGGGGCTAGAAGCTTTCTTT; cdr3_aa: CASSLGGRGLEAFF
v_call: TRBV30; d_call: .; cdr3_length: 13; clone_size: .; j_call: TRBJ1-3; cdr3_nt: TGTGCCTGGAGTGTACGGGGGGGAAACACCATATATTTT; cdr3_aa: CAWSVRGGNTIYF
v_call: TRBV5-1; d_call: .; cdr3_length: 14; clone_size: .; j_call: TRBJ2-5; cdr3_nt: TGCGCCAGCAGCTCGGGGGGCCGGAAGGAGACCCAGTACTTC; cdr3_aa: CASSSGGRKETQYF
v_call: TRBV10-2; d_call: .; cdr3_length: 17; clone_size: .; j_call: TRBJ2-6; cdr3_nt: TGCGCCAGCAGTGGAGGGGGGGTATTTGCTGGGGCCAACGTCCTGACTTTC; cdr3_aa: CASSGGGVFAGANVLTF
v_call: TRBV11-3; d_call: TRBD2; cdr3_length: 16; clone_size: few; j_call: TRBJ2-5; cdr3_nt: TGTGCCAGCAGCGTAGGTAGCGGGGGGGCCGTGGAGACCCAGTACTTC; cdr3_aa: CASSVGSGGAVETQYF
v_call: TRBV16; d_call: .; cdr3_length: 12; clone_size: few; j_call: TRBJ2-1; cdr3_nt: TGTGCCAGCAGCCAATGGGGCGGAGAGCAGTTCTTC; cdr3_aa: CASSQWGGEQFF
v_call: TRBV30; d_call: TRBD2; cdr3_length: 15; clone_size: large; j_call: TRBJ2-5; cdr3_nt: TGTGCCTGGAGTGCGGGACTAGCGGAGCAAGAGACCCAGTACTTC; cdr3_aa: CAWSAGLAEQETQYF
v_call: TRBV6-8; d_call: .; cdr3_length: 16; clone_size: .; j_call: TRBJ2-1; cdr3_nt: TGTGCCAGCAGCCCTATTGTGCTAAAATACTACAATGAGCAGTTCTTC; cdr3_aa: CASSPIVLKYYNEQFF